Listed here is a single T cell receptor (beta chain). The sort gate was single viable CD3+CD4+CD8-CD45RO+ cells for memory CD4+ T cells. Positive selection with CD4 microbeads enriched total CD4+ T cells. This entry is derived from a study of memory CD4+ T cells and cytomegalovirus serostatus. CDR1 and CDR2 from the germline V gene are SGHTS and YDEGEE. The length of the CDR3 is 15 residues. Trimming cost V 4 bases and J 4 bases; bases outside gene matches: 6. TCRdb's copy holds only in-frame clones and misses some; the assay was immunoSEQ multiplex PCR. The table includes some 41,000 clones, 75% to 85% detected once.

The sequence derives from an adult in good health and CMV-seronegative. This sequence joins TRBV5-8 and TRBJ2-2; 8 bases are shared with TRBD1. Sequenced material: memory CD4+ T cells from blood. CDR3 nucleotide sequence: TGTGCCAGCAGCCCGACAGGGGCTTTCACCGGGGAGCTGTTTTTT. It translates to CASSPTGAFTGELFF.